A single T cell receptor beta chain is shown here with its context. The data were obtained in a study of early T cells in non-severe SARS-CoV-2 infection. Between the trimmed V and J ends, which lost 5 bases and 0 bases, there was a span of 18 bases. The CDR3 is 17 amino acids. Germline values: CDR1 SGHTA, CDR2 FQGNSA. Attachment of unique molecular identifiers was made to individual cDNA molecules. TCRdb independently ran MiXCR on the 5' RACE reads; one entry per CDR3 protein. The profile shows more than 45,000 distinct CDR3 sequences, around 12% of them singletons. V gene TRBV7-2 combines with J gene TRBJ2-3, with D perhaps assigned TRBD1 or TRBD2 (5 bases each). The receptor was isolated from an adult who was a healthcare worker with PCR-confirmed SARS-CoV-2 infection or an uninfected control (not recorded which). Sequencing input: whole blood. CDR3 in DNA: TGTGCCAGCAGCCCCCACCCCCCGGGGCGCAGCACAGATACGCAGTATTTT. Its protein is CASSPHPPGRSTDTQYF.